Presented here are 6 T cell receptor beta chains from one specimen sequenced in a study of T cell repertoires in aging, cancer and after chemotherapy (dated by TCRdb to the late 2010s). Sequenced on an Illumina MiSeq. Multiplex touch-down PCR with a mixed TRB-A/B primer pool was used to amplify rearranged TRB sequences covering the V, D and J segments. The public sequencing data were trimmed at Q25 with fastp and processed into clonotypes with MiXCR by TCRdb, which kept only in-frame beta chains. Identical CDR3 protein sequences are pooled into one entry, listed with their most common genes and DNA. Recorded for this sample are under 15,000 distinct CDR3 sequences; approximately 25% of them occurred a single time. Of the sample, 48% is held by the ten largest clones. TCR beta rearrangements were amplified from genomic DNA isolated from peripheral blood, not from sorted cells or RNA. Sequencing was carried out using blood. The source is a human donor in good health.

This clonotype was seen a single time. This chain joins TRBV13 and TRBJ1-4, with D maybe TRBD1 (6 bases). Per the germline V gene, CDR1 is PRHDT and CDR2 is FYEKMQ (reference sequence). CDR3 length equals 16 residues. V shed 5 bases and J shed 7 bases, with 20 bases lying between them. The CDR3 nucleotides read TGTGCCAGCAGCCAATTAACTCAGGGGTCGAGTGAAAAACTGTTTTTT. It is translated as CASSQLTQGSSEKLFF.

The V gene is TRBV5-6, the J gene TRBJ2-7, with TRBD2 matching over 8 bases. The CDR3 has 15 amino acids. Trimming removed 6 bases from V and 4 bases from J; junction bases left unmatched: 12. Germline assignment: CDR1 SGHDT and CDR2 YYEEEE. The CDR3 DNA sequence: TGTGCCAGCATCCCGATGGAGCGGGGGTCTTACGAGCAGTACTTC. Protein: CASIPMERGSYEQYF.

The chain employs TRBV12-3 or TRBV12-4 and TRBJ2-1; TRBD2 matches 11 bases. The length of the CDR3 is 16 residues. V lost 1 base to trimming and J lost 10 bases; unmatched junction nucleotides: 9. The CDR3 is CASSLGTSGGAREQFF. The CDR3 DNA reads as TGTGCCAGCAGTTTAGGTACTAGCGGGGGTGCTAGAGAGCAGTTCTTC.

This clonotype was seen more than once but under ten times. This chain uses TRBV20-1 with TRBJ2-1; 7 bases agree with TRBD2. Germline CDR1 is DFQATT and CDR2 is SNEGSKA (reference sequence). This CDR3 comprises 14 residues. The V gene end was trimmed by 0 bases and the J gene end by 4 bases; junction bases not matched to a gene: 3. In DNA form, the CDR3 reads TGCAGTGCTAGAGATGGGGGGGGGTACAATGAGCAGTTCTTC. Translating gives CSARDGGGYNEQFF.

The table lists this clonotype with a few counts. The CDR3, as DNA: TGTGCCAGCTCATCGACAGAGACTAATGAAAAACTGTTTTTT. It is translated as CASSSTETNEKLFF. This chain uses TRBV18 with TRBJ1-4; possibly TRBD1 for D (5 bases). This CDR3 is 14 amino acids long. Trimming removed 5 bases from V and 2 bases from J, with 9 bases in between. Germline V gene sequence: CDR1 KGHSH, CDR2 LQKENI.

This clonotype was counted only a few times. The chain carries TRBV12-3 or TRBV12-4 and TRBJ1-2; D is ambiguous. The CDR3 contains 13 residues. V gave up 6 bases and J gave up 5 bases, with 13 bases separating them. CDR3 residues: CASRDPGRYGYTF. The CDR3 nucleotides read TGTGCCAGCAGGGACCCCGGGCGATATGGCTACACCTTC.